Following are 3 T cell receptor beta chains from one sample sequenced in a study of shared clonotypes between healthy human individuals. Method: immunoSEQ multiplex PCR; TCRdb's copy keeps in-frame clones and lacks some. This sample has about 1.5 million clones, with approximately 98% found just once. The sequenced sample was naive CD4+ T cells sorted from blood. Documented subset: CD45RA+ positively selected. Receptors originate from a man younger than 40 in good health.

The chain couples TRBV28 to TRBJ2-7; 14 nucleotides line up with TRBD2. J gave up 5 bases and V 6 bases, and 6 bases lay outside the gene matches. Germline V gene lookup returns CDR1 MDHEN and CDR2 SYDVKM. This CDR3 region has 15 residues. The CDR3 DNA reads TGTGCCAGCAGCCTGTTGGGACTAGCGGGAGACGAGCAGTACTTC. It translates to CASSLLGLAGDEQYF.

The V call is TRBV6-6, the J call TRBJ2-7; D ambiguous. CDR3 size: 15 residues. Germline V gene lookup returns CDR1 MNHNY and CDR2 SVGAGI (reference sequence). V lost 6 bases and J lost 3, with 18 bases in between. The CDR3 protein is CASRLDARRVYEQYF. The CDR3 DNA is TGTGCCAGCAGATTAGACGCCCGTCGGGTCTACGAGCAGTACTTC.

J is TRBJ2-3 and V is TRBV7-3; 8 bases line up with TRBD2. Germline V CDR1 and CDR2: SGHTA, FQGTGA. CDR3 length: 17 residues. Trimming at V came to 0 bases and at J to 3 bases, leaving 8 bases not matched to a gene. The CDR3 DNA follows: TGTGCCAGCAGCTTAACGAATGCCCTAGCGGGTACAGATACGCAGTATTTT. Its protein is CASSLTNALAGTDTQYF.